Sequencing of this TCR beta chain was carried out in a study of T cells in Graves' hyperthyroidism and ophthalmopathy (dated by TCRdb to the late 2010s). Background for the entire study: Peripheral blood was collected at initial diagnosis, before any treatment. An independent validation cohort of about 20 hyperthyroidism patients and approximately 17 patients who later progressed to ophthalmopathy tested prospective prediction of ophthalmopathy. The paper reports TCR Vbeta CDR3 sequencing of approximately 140 peripheral blood samples: fewer than 50 ophthalmopathy, under 80 hyperthyroidism and 17 progressor patients. The approximately 98 discovery patients were randomly divided into training and test sets at a 7:3 ratio. After sampling, hyperthyroidism patients received methimazole starting at 30 mg daily, and ophthalmopathy patients received high-dose intravenous methylprednisolone. The study also compared thyroid tissue and blood T-cell repertoires from a handful of Graves' hyperthyroidism patients. To identify TCR V-J signatures that set the groups apart, the researchers used a discovery cohort of roughly 100 patients, made up of 40 to 45 with Graves' ophthalmopathy and some 60 with stable Graves' hyperthyroidism. Overall study results and their limits: During validation, the model predicted progression to ophthalmopathy a median of roughly six months ahead of onset, with almost 71% sensitivity and less than 85% specificity. Sample size was not statistically predetermined, and blinding of investigators to group allocation was not performed. Most expanded thyroid clonotypes (frequency above 0.001) were also detected in blood, a finding suggesting that blood repertoires may reflect thyroid immune responses. A 13 V-J signature model separated ophthalmopathy from stable hyperthyroidism, with just over 85% sensitivity and just under 84% specificity in cross-validation and 80%/75% in testing.

V lost 6 bases and J lost 5 bases, and the count of bases not matched to a germline gene is 4. The germline V gene specifies MNHNS as CDR1 and SASEGT as CDR2. From the cysteine up to the phenylalanine, the CDR3 has a length of 13 residues. The read is trimmed to its CDR3 DNA, 39 bases read in frame from base 1. This clonotype has ten or more counts. Its recognized antigen is unknown. Per-base qualities were not stored, and no clone one base away is much larger. Amplification of TCR beta CDR3 regions was carried out from RNA transcripts. The first round of RT-PCR for the TCR CDR3 was performed with the HTBI primer set and the Qiagen OneStep RT-PCR kit. Libraries were constructed in a second round of multiplex PCR, after which size selection and purification were performed. The libraries were sequenced on an Illumina HiSeq2000 using paired-end 100 bp reads. As for how the authors treated the data: SOAPnuke was used to process the raw data, throwing out any read that contained adapters or uncalled bases, had a mean Phred below 15, or lacked an exact constant-primer or identifier match. High-quality paired reads were merged using COPE v1.2.5, and each unique nucleotide sequence was defined as a clonotype. MiTCR v1.1 was used to align clonotypes to the IMGT TRBV, TRBD and TRBJ reference segments. Only V-J combinations with frequency above 0.0001, covering about 99% of repertoires, were analysed. The TCS score was defined as the ratio of F50 (clonal expansion) to E x V (chaos), calculated using BLOSUM62-based TCRdist between CDR3 peptides within each V-J. Welch's t-statistics and random forest reduced 500 to 550 V-J features to 13, which were used in a naive Bayes classifier (R e1071). Using fastp at Q25 and MiXCR, TCRdb reprocessed the public reads and kept productive beta chains. Records with the same CDR3 protein are collapsed into one entry carrying the most frequent genes and DNA. These V and J calls are TCRdb output, not the study's own analysis. Recorded for this sample are a few hundred thousand distinct CDR3 sequences; about a sixth of them occurred a single time. Of the sample, approximately 7% is held by the ten largest clones.

A patient counted as having stable Graves' hyperthyroidism if no progression to ophthalmopathy occurred over 18 months of follow-up. Hyperthyroidism patients were newly diagnosed, had a disease duration of under 2 months, and were aged 18 to 65 years. Any patient with an uncontrolled infection, another autoimmune disease, pregnancy or lactation was excluded. Diagnoses were established on the basis of clinical symptoms, serum thyroxine and TRAb, thyroid ultrasound, and orbital computed tomography. PBMCs were separated from roughly 10 ml of fresh peripheral blood using Ficoll-Paque density gradient centrifugation. Trizol reagent was used to extract total RNA, and RNA quality was then checked on an Agilent 2100 Bioanalyzer.

The V gene is TRBV6-1 and the J gene is TRBJ2-7; 10 central bases correspond to TRBD1. Sequenced input: blood. The TCR was taken from a woman aged 30 to 39 with Graves' hyperthyroidism. CDR3 loop: CASRAGTGDEQYF. At the DNA level, the sequence is TGTGCCAGCAGAGCCGGGACAGGGGACGAGCAGTACTTC.